Listed below are T cell receptor beta chains from one sample, sequenced in a study of T cells in Graves' hyperthyroidism and ophthalmopathy. TCRdb reprocessed the multiplex PCR reads via MiXCR and lists one record per CDR3 protein. Of more than 500,000 distinct CDR3 sequences in the sample, approximately 15% are singletons; the top ten hold around 13%. Sequenced material: blood. These receptors were taken from a woman aged 40 to 50 with Graves' hyperthyroidism. The CDR3 runs from the conserved cysteine through the conserved F or W. The order of the fields is D gene, J gene, clone size, V gene, CDR3 protein, CDR3 DNA. A D gene is named only where the DNA matches it firmly. Clone size appears in some rows only: once, few, many, or a class for an expanded clone.

D gene: .
J gene: TRBJ2-1
clone size: few
V gene: TRBV18
CDR3 protein: CASLYSTSSYNEQFF
CDR3 DNA: TGTGCCAGCCTGTATTCCACGAGCTCCTACAATGAGCAGTTCTTC

D gene: .
J gene: TRBJ2-1
clone size: .
V gene: TRBV10-3
CDR3 protein: CAISGTGTGNEQFF
CDR3 DNA: TGTGCCATCAGTGGTACGGGGACCGGCAATGAGCAGTTCTTC

D gene: .
J gene: TRBJ1-1
clone size: many
V gene: TRBV6-1
CDR3 protein: CASSEGTATRTEAFF
CDR3 DNA: TGTGCCAGCAGTGAAGGAACAGCCACGAGAACTGAAGCTTTCTTT

D gene: .
J gene: TRBJ1-5
clone size: .
V gene: TRBV27
CDR3 protein: CASGDKGNQPQHF
CDR3 DNA: TGTGCCAGCGGGGATAAAGGCAATCAGCCCCAGCATTTT

D gene: .
J gene: TRBJ2-4
clone size: .
V gene: TRBV12-3/TRBV12-4
CDR3 protein: CASSLGTQRNIQYF
CDR3 DNA: TGTGCCAGCAGTTTGGGGACCCAGCGGAACATTCAGTACTTC

D gene: TRBD1
J gene: TRBJ1-1
clone size: many
V gene: TRBV4-1
CDR3 protein: CASTPRTGGTEAFF
CDR3 DNA: TGCGCCAGCACCCCTAGGACAGGGGGAACTGAAGCTTTCTTT

D gene: TRBD2
J gene: TRBJ2-5
clone size: many
V gene: TRBV28
CDR3 protein: CASLLAGKETQYF
CDR3 DNA: TGTGCCAGCTTACTAGCGGGAAAAGAGACCCAGTACTTC

D gene: .
J gene: TRBJ2-1
clone size: many
V gene: TRBV6-1
CDR3 protein: CASSANSGGISSYNEQFF
CDR3 DNA: TGTGCCAGCAGCGCTAACTCGGGCGGGATTAGCTCCTACAATGAGCAGTTCTTC

D gene: TRBD1
J gene: TRBJ1-3
clone size: .
V gene: TRBV15
CDR3 protein: CATSSAGQASGNTIYF
CDR3 DNA: TGTGCCACCAGCAGCGCCGGACAGGCCTCTGGAAACACCATATATTTT

D gene: TRBD1
J gene: TRBJ1-6
clone size: many
V gene: TRBV20-1
CDR3 protein: CSARDRDRGYNSPLHF
CDR3 DNA: TGCAGTGCTCGGGACAGGGACCGGGGCTATAATTCACCCCTCCACTTT

D gene: .
J gene: TRBJ1-5
clone size: .
V gene: TRBV20-1
CDR3 protein: CSANPRGGSNQPQHF
CDR3 DNA: TGCAGTGCCAACCCTAGGGGGGGAAGCAATCAGCCCCAGCATTTT

D gene: TRBD1
J gene: TRBJ2-1
clone size: few
V gene: TRBV18
CDR3 protein: CASSPPGSGQGNHEQFF
CDR3 DNA: TGTGCCAGCTCACCACCGGGTTCAGGACAGGGTAACCATGAGCAGTTCTTC

D gene: .
J gene: TRBJ2-7
clone size: few
V gene: TRBV10-2
CDR3 protein: CASSAGWDEQYF
CDR3 DNA: TGCGCCAGCAGTGCTGGGTGGGACGAGCAGTACTTC

D gene: TRBD1
J gene: TRBJ2-5
clone size: many
V gene: TRBV5-1
CDR3 protein: CASSPDRVETQYF
CDR3 DNA: TGCGCCAGCAGCCCGGACAGGGTTGAGACCCAGTACTTC

D gene: .
J gene: TRBJ2-5
clone size: few
V gene: TRBV29-1
CDR3 protein: CSVDRGGQETQYF
CDR3 DNA: TGCAGCGTTGACAGGGGGGGCCAAGAGACCCAGTACTTC

D gene: TRBD2
J gene: TRBJ2-7
clone size: many
V gene: TRBV28
CDR3 protein: CASSPPPGGPVEQYF
CDR3 DNA: TGTGCCAGCAGTCCCCCTCCGGGAGGGCCGGTCGAGCAGTACTTC

D gene: .
J gene: TRBJ2-5
clone size: .
V gene: TRBV5-8
CDR3 protein: CASSWGSGDARETQYF
CDR3 DNA: TGTGCCAGCAGCTGGGGCTCGGGAGATGCCCGAGAGACCCAGTACTTC

D gene: .
J gene: TRBJ1-4
clone size: .
V gene: TRBV7-3
CDR3 protein: CASSLTGGGINEKLFF
CDR3 DNA: TGTGCCAGCAGCTTAACAGGGGGGGGGATTAATGAAAAACTGTTTTTT

D gene: .
J gene: TRBJ2-7
clone size: many
V gene: TRBV7-2
CDR3 protein: CASSFNSYEQYF
CDR3 DNA: TGTGCCAGCAGCTTTAACTCCTACGAGCAGTACTTC

D gene: TRBD2
J gene: TRBJ2-1
clone size: many
V gene: TRBV28
CDR3 protein: CASRMGLAASYNEQFF
CDR3 DNA: TGTGCCAGCAGAATGGGACTAGCGGCATCCTACAATGAGCAGTTCTTC

D gene: .
J gene: TRBJ1-3
clone size: .
V gene: TRBV11-2
CDR3 protein: CASSLYRDGRSYSGNTIYF
CDR3 DNA: TGTGCCAGCAGCTTATACCGGGACGGAAGGAGCTACTCTGGAAACACCATATATTTT

D gene: .
J gene: TRBJ1-5
clone size: .
V gene: TRBV12-3/TRBV12-4
CDR3 protein: CASTHQTGNQPQHF
CDR3 DNA: TGTGCCAGCACCCACCAGACGGGAAATCAGCCCCAGCATTTT

D gene: .
J gene: TRBJ1-3
clone size: .
V gene: TRBV5-5
CDR3 protein: CASSLGGAGNTIYF
CDR3 DNA: TGTGCCAGCAGCTTGGGGGGCGCCGGAAACACCATATATTTT

D gene: .
J gene: TRBJ1-2
clone size: .
V gene: TRBV12-3/TRBV12-4
CDR3 protein: CASSRQFYGYTF
CDR3 DNA: TGTGCCAGCAGCAGACAGTTTTATGGCTACACCTTC

D gene: .
J gene: TRBJ2-7
clone size: many
V gene: TRBV29-1
CDR3 protein: CSVVTGFSYEQYF
CDR3 DNA: TGCAGCGTAGTGACAGGCTTCTCCTACGAGCAGTACTTC

D gene: TRBD2
J gene: TRBJ2-1
clone size: many
V gene: TRBV3-1
CDR3 protein: CASSQFSGGSSYNEQFF
CDR3 DNA: TGTGCCAGCAGCCAATTTTCGGGAGGGAGCTCCTACAATGAGCAGTTCTTC

D gene: TRBD2
J gene: TRBJ2-5
clone size: few
V gene: TRBV30
CDR3 protein: CAWSGTSGRAQYF
CDR3 DNA: TGTGCCTGGAGTGGGACTAGCGGGAGGGCCCAGTACTTC

D gene: .
J gene: TRBJ2-7
clone size: many
V gene: TRBV18
CDR3 protein: CASSPEDNYEQYF
CDR3 DNA: TGTGCCAGCTCACCAGAGGACAACTACGAGCAGTACTTC

D gene: .
J gene: TRBJ1-4
clone size: .
V gene: TRBV20-1
CDR3 protein: CSARDSRNNEKLFF
CDR3 DNA: TGCAGTGCTAGAGATTCCCGGAATAATGAAAAACTGTTTTTT

D gene: TRBD2
J gene: TRBJ2-3
clone size: few
V gene: TRBV4-1
CDR3 protein: CASSQASGSMYTQYF
CDR3 DNA: TGCGCCAGCAGCCAAGCTAGCGGGAGTATGTATACGCAGTATTTT

D gene: TRBD1
J gene: TRBJ2-5
clone size: .
V gene: TRBV3-1
CDR3 protein: CASSLSGGWQETQYF
CDR3 DNA: TGTGCCAGCAGCCTGTCAGGGGGCTGGCAAGAGACCCAGTACTTC

D gene: TRBD2
J gene: TRBJ2-1
clone size: .
V gene: TRBV7-3
CDR3 protein: CASSQTGTSFFYEQFF
CDR3 DNA: TGTGCCAGCAGCCAAACCGGGACTAGTTTTTTTTATGAGCAGTTCTTC

D gene: TRBD1
J gene: TRBJ2-5
clone size: many
V gene: TRBV27
CDR3 protein: CASSLVGQGGETQYF
CDR3 DNA: TGTGCCAGCAGTTTAGTCGGACAGGGTGGGGAGACCCAGTACTTC

D gene: TRBD2
J gene: TRBJ2-3
clone size: many
V gene: TRBV11-3
CDR3 protein: CASSHPRRLAGEGDTQYF
CDR3 DNA: TGTGCCAGCAGCCATCCACGTAGACTAGCGGGAGAGGGGGATACGCAGTATTTT